The clone carrying this T cell receptor beta chain was detected ten times or more. Its antigen remains unknown. For TCR beta, libraries came from iRepertoire HTBI primers and Arm-PCR of CDR3 regions. TCRdb processed the multiplex PCR reads anew with MiXCR; each CDR3 protein has one entry. The sample carries fewer than 600,000 distinct CDR3 sequences, around a fifth recorded once. This record belongs to a study of regulatory T cells in long-lasting Graves disease. Germline V gene data show CDR1 as SGHVS and CDR2 as FQNEAQ. V was clipped by 1 base and J by 5 bases; unmatched bases: 5. The CDR3 consists of 16 residues. The time point here: persistent/refractory GD, antithyroid drugs over 5 years with positive TRAb. Researchers made the TCR library from RNA that was extracted from PBMCs. Diagnoses of Graves' disease were made by American Thyroid Association guidelines. An endocrinology department located in Xi'an, China, was where the patients came from.

Study results and caveats: Compared with new cases, persistent Graves' patients showed reduced TCR diversity.

This chain connects TRBV7-8 to TRBJ1-5; TRBD1 matches 10 bases. The specimen was peripheral blood mononuclear cells (PBMCs), collected when the disease was refractory, from a patient treated with antithyroid drugs. This clonotype was sampled from a female donor with Graves disease. The CDR3 protein is CASSLGTGGDYQPQHF. The DNA for the CDR3 is TGTGCCAGCAGCTTAGGGACAGGGGGTGACTATCAGCCCCAGCATTTT.